This T cell receptor beta chain was recovered during a study of T cells in localized non-small cell lung cancer. TCRdb's copy holds only in-frame clones and misses some; the assay was immunoSEQ multiplex PCR. The table has 41,000 or so clones, 86% seen once; the top ten hold around 7%. The receptor's source is a woman aged 18 to 55 with stage III lung adenocarcinoma. The sequenced sample was peripheral blood, obtained before any cancer treatment.

CDR3: CASSHSQGYEQYF. CDR3 in DNA: TGTGCCAGTAGCCACTCCCAGGGTTACGAGCAGTACTTC. The V and J genes are TRBV19 and TRBJ2-7, with a weak D call TRBD1 (5 bases). V gave up 6 bases and J gave up 4 bases, with 13 bases separating them. Looked up from germline, CDR1 is LNHDA and CDR2 is SQIVND (reference sequence). The CDR3 covers 13 residues.